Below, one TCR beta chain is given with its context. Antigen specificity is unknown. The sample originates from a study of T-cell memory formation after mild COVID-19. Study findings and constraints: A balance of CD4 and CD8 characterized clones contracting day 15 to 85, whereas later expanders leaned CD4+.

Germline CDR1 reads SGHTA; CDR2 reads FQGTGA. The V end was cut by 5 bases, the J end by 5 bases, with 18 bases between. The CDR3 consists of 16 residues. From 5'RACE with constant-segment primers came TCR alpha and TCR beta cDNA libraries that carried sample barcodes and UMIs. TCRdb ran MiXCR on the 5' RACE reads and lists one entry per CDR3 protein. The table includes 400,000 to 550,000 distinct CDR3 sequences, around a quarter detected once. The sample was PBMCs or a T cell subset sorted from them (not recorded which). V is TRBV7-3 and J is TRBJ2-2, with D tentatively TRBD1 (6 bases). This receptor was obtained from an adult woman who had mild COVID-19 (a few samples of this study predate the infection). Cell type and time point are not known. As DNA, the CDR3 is TGTGCCAGCAGCACAATGGACAGAGGGCAGACCGGGGAGCTGTTTTTT. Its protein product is CASSTMDRGQTGELFF.